The 6 T cell receptor beta chains in this list originate from one sample, sequenced in a study of post-analysis software for immune sequencing data. Points from the study as a whole: In patients, TRBV5-6, TRBV5-1 and TRBV20-1 belonged to five TRBV segments found more frequently than in controls.

Unique molecular identifiers were present in the TCR beta cDNA libraries. In TCRdb, the PCR reads were re-called with MiXCR into one record per CDR3 protein. The table has some 370,000 distinct CDR3 sequences, roughly 36% seen once. Their cognate antigens are unknown. Sequencing was performed on blood. These receptors all stem from a girl aged 5 to 17 with multiple sclerosis.

This rearrangement joins TRBV4-3 to TRBJ2-7; D gene uncertain. There are 15 residues in the CDR3. Trimming stripped 0 bases from V and 3 bases from J, with 12 bases between. Germline CDR1 is LGHNA and CDR2 is YSLEER. Here the CDR3 DNA reads TGCGCCAGCAGCCAAGACCTGGAAACAGTCTACGAGCAGTACTTC. Translating it yields CASSQDLETVYEQYF.

This clonotype was seen more than once but under ten times. V usage is TRBV6-5 and J usage is TRBJ2-5, with D maybe TRBD2 (5 bases). Trimming left V 5 bases short and J 1 base short, with 11 bases between. This CDR3 comprises 14 residues. Germline loops: CDR1 MNHEY, CDR2 SVGAGI. CDR3 sequence (DNA): TGTGCCAGCAGTATTGACGGGGTCCAAGAGACCCAGTACTTC. Translated, it gives CASSIDGVQETQYF.

A word on this clonotype: This sequence may be a read error, since a much larger clone differs from it by one base. The chain combines TRBV29-1 with TRBJ2-5; D could derive from TRBD1 or TRBD2 (5 bases each). V was trimmed by 6 bases and J by 1 base, leaving 9 bases between them. Germline CDR1 reads SQVTM; CDR2 reads ANQGSEA. This CDR3 is 12 amino acids long. The CDR3 nucleotides read TGCAGCGTGGGACGTACCCAAGAGACCCAGTACTTC. It is translated as CSVGRTQETQYF.

This clonotype was counted only a few times. This chain connects TRBV12-3 or TRBV12-4 to TRBJ2-1; 7 bases align to TRBD2. This CDR3 is 18 amino acids long. The V segment lost 4 bases and the J segment 9 bases; nucleotides outside the gene matches: 21. CDR3 nucleotide sequence: TGTGCCAGCAGTTCAATCCGTCGGGACGTGGGGAGGGGCGGTGAGCAGTTCTTC. It specifies CASSSIRRDVGRGGEQFF.

The V call is TRBV12-3 or TRBV12-4, the J call TRBJ1-1; D gene ambiguous. The CDR3 is 14 amino acids. V was trimmed by 10 bases and J by 0 bases, leaving 15 bases between them. DNA of the CDR3: TGTGCCACCCTCGGTTCAGGCATGAACACTGAAGCTTTCTTT. Its protein is CATLGSGMNTEAFF.

This clonotype was picked up a small number of times. V usage is TRBV2 and J usage is TRBJ2-3; D is undetermined. Trimming took 6 bases from V and 10 from J, leaving 17 bases between them. This CDR3 has 13 amino acids. Germline V gives CDR1 SNHLY, CDR2 FYNNEI. CDR3 region: CASRGNLPTAQYF. The DNA of the CDR3 is TGTGCCAGCAGAGGGAATCTTCCGACGGCGCAGTATTTT.